The 4 T cell receptor beta chains below were found in one sample sequenced in a study of glioma-infiltrating T cells after dendritic cell vaccination. Only in-frame clones appear in the TCRdb table, and some are missing; sequencing was by immunoSEQ multiplex PCR. The profile covers approximately 60,000 clones, with approximately 86% appearing a single time and under 14% taken by the ten largest. Sample time point: after dendritic cell vaccination, including at tumor progression/relapse. Source: blood, taken after dendritic cell vaccination. These TCRs come from a human donor with glioblastoma.

In this sample, this clone turned up once. The rearrangement uses TRBV5-1 and TRBJ2-3; 14 positions agree with TRBD2. The V gene end was trimmed by 3 bases and the J gene end by 4 bases; junction bases not matched to a gene: 7. Germline V gives CDR1 SGHRS, CDR2 YFSETQ. The CDR3 runs 17 residues. For the CDR3, the DNA is TGCGCCAGCAGCTACACCGGGACTAGCGGGGGCGCAGATACGCAGTATTTT. Translating gives CASSYTGTSGGADTQYF.

The chain couples TRBV9 to TRBJ1-2, with TRBD1 matching 8 bases. The CDR3 consists of 15 residues. Trimming at V came to 3 bases and at J to 5 bases, leaving 9 bases not matched to a gene. CDR1 is SGDLS and CDR2 is YYNGEE in the germline V gene. CDR3 in amino acids: CASSGSPDRGYGYTF. The CDR3 DNA sequence: TGTGCCAGCAGCGGCAGCCCTGACAGGGGTTATGGCTACACCTTC.

The chain employs TRBV4-1 and TRBJ2-7; 8 nucleotides agree with TRBD1. The CDR3 covers 15 residues. Losses at the gene ends were 2 bases for V and 0 bases for J; bases not matched to a gene: 3. CDR1 is MGHRA and CDR2 is YSYEKL in the germline V gene. The CDR3 nucleotides are TGCGCCAGCAGCCAATGGACAGGGATCTCCTACGAGCAGTACTTC. The encoded protein is CASSQWTGISYEQYF.

The V gene is TRBV2, the J gene TRBJ1-1; 12 bases match TRBD1. Germline loops: CDR1 SNHLY, CDR2 FYNNEI. The CDR3 sequence is 17 residues long. Unmatched junction bases numbered 7, after V lost 0 bases and J lost 5 bases. DNA of the CDR3: TGTGCCAGCAGTGAAGCCCCACCGGGACAGGGGGCAACTGAAGCTTTCTTT. This translates into CASSEAPPGQGATEAFF.